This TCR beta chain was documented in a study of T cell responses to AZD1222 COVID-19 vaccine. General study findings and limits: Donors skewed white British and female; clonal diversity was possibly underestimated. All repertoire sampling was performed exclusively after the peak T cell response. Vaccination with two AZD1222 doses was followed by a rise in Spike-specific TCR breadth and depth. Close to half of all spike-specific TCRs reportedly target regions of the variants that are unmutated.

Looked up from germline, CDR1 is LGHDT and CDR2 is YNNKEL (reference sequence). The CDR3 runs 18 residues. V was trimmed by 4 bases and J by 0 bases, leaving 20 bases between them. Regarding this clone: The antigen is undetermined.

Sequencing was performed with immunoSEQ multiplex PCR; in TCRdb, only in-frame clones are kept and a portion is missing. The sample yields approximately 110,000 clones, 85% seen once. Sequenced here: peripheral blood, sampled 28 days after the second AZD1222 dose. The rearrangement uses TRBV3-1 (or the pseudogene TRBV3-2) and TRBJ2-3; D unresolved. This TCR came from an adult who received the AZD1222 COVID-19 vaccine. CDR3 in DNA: TGTGCCAGCAGCCCCCCTCAACGGCTAACGGAGAGCACAGATACGCAGTATTTT. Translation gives CASSPPQRLTESTDTQYF.